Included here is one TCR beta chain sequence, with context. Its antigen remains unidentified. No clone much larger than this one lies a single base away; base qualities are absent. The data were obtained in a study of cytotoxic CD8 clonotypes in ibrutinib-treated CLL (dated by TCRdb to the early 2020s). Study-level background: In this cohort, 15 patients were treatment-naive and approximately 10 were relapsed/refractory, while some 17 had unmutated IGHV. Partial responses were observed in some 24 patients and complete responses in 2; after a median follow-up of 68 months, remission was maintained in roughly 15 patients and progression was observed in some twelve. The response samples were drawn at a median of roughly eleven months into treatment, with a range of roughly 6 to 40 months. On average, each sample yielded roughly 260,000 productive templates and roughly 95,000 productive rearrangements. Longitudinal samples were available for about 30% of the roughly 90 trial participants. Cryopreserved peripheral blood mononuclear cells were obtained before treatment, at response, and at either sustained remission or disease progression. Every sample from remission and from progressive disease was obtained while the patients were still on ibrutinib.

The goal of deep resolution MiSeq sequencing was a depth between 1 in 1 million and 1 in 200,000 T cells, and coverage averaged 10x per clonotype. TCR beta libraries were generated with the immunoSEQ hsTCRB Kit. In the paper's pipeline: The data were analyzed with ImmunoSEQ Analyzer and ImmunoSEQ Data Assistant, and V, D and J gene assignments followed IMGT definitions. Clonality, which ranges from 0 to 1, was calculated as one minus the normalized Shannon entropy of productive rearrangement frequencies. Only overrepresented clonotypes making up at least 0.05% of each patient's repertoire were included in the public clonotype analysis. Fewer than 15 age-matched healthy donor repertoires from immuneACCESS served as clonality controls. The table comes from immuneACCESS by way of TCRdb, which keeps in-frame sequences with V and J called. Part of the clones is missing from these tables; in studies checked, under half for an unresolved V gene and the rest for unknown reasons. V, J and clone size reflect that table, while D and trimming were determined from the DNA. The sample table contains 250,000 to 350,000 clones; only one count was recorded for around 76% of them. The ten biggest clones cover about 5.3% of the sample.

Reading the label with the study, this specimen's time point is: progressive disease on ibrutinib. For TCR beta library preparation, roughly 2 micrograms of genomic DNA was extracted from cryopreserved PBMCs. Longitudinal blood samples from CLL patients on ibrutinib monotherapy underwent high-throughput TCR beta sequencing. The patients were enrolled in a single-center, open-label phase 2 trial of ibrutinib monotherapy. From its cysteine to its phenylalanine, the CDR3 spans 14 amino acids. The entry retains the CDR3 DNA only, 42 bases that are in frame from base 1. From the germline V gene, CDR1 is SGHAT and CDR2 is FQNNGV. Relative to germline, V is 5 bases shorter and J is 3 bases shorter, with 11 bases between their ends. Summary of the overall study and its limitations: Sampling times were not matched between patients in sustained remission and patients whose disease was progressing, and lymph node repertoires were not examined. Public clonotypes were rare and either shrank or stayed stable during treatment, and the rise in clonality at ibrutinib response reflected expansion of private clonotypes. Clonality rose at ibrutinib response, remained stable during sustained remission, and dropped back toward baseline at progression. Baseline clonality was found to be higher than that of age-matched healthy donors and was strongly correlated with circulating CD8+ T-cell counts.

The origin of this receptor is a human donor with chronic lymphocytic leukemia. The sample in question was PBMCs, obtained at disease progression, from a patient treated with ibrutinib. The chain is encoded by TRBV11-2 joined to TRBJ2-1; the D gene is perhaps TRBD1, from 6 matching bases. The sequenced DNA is TGTGCCAGCAGCCCACAGGGTTACTACAATGAGCAGTTCTTC. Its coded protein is CASSPQGYYNEQFF. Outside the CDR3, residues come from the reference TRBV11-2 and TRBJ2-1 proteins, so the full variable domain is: EAGVAQSPRYKIIEKRQSVAFWCNPISGHATLYWYQQILGQGPKLLIQFQNNGVVDDSQLPKDRFSAERLKGVDSTLKIQPAKLEDSAVYLCASSPQGYYNEQFFGPGTRLTVL.